The 18 T cell receptor beta chains reported below all come from one sample, sequenced in a study of blood T cell repertoires in COVID-19 (TCRdb year 2020). Libraries were made using the immunoSEQ multiplex PCR assay. TCRdb took over this immuneACCESS table, retaining in-frame rearrangements with V and J assigned. Such tables are incomplete; in checked studies, under half of the missing clones stem from an unresolved V gene, and the remainder is unexplained. A total of 50,000 to 70,000 clones appear in this sample, 80% to 95% of them only once. The biggest ten clones account for over 8% of the sample. The sample consisted of peripheral blood. These receptors were taken from a woman older than 75 with active COVID-19.

The V and J genes are TRBV6-5 and TRBJ1-4, with D tentatively TRBD1 (5 bases). Germline V gene data show CDR1 as MNHEY and CDR2 as SVGAGI. CDR3 length: 15 amino acids. Trimming removed 6 bases at V and 1 base at J, with 12 bases between. Here the CDR3 DNA reads TGTGCCAGCAGGGGGCTTGTGAGAACTAATGAAAAACTGTTTTTT. It codes for CASRGLVRTNEKLFF.

The rearrangement uses TRBV12-3 or TRBV12-4 and TRBJ1-6; a possible D gene is TRBD1 (6 bases). V shed 5 bases and J shed 13 bases, with 15 bases lying between them. The CDR3 extends over 13 amino acids. The CDR3 sequence is CASSAGGAGPLHF. The CDR3 DNA reads TGTGCCAGCAGTGCCGGGGGGGCGGGTCCCCTCCACTTT.

In DNA form, the CDR3 reads TGTGCCAGCAGTCTTAAGGGTGGGGCCGACGGCAAAAATGAGCAGTTCTTC. It specifies CASSLKGGADGKNEQFF. This chain joins TRBV28 and TRBJ2-1; a weak D match, TRBD1 (5 bases). Trimming took off 5 bases at V and 7 bases at J, with 24 bases between the two ends. Germline lookup yields CDR1 MDHEN and CDR2 SYDVKM. This CDR3 is 17 amino acids long.

This clone was detected only a few times. The chain recombines TRBV7-9 with TRBJ2-7, with 8 nucleotides matching TRBD2. V lost 3 bases to trimming and J lost 7 bases; unmatched junction nucleotides: 8. The CDR3 totals 14 residues. From germline, CDR1 is SEHNR and CDR2 FQNEAQ (reference sequence). The chain's CDR3 is CASSLAGGLWEQYF. CDR3 DNA: TGTGCCAGCAGCTTGGCGGGAGGCCTGTGGGAGCAGTACTTC.

The chain recombines TRBV5-4 with TRBJ2-5; the match to TRBD2 covers 7 bases. With 0 bases clipped from V and 6 bases from J, the junction kept 2 bases outside the gene matches. The CDR3 totals 13 residues. Per the germline V gene, CDR1 is SGHNT and CDR2 is YYREEE (reference sequence). CDR3 residues: CASSLERGQTQYF. The CDR3 nucleotides read TGTGCCAGCAGCTTGGAGCGGGGCCAGACCCAGTACTTC.

The chain uses TRBV7-8 and TRBJ1-4; the match to TRBD1 covers 9 bases. V lost 1 base to trimming and J lost 8 bases; unmatched junction nucleotides: 5. CDR1 SGHVS and CDR2 FQNEAQ come from the germline V gene. The CDR3 is made up of 15 amino acids. For the CDR3, the DNA is TGTGCCAGCAGCTTAGTGACAGGGGGGGAAGAAAAACTGTTTTTT. This translates into CASSLVTGGEEKLFF.

The chain joins TRBV28 to TRBJ1-3; possibly TRBD1 for D (5 bases). This CDR3 is built from 14 residues. The V gene lost 3 bases and the J gene lost 4 bases, with 10 bases spanning the gap. The germline V gene encodes CDR1 MDHEN and CDR2 SYDVKM. The CDR3 loop reads CASSLSTVGNTIYF. The CDR3 DNA sequence: TGTGCCAGCAGTTTGTCGACAGTGGGAAACACCATATATTTT.

This chain joins TRBV29-1 and TRBJ1-2; the D is unclear. V was pared by 4 bases and J by 5 bases, with 11 bases between. The CDR3 is 12 amino acids. Germline loops: CDR1 SQVTM, CDR2 ANQGSEA. The CDR3 DNA reads TGCAGCGTTGGAGGGTTCGGGTATGGCTACACCTTC. Translation: CSVGGFGYGYTF. The variable domain in full, completed from reference TRBV29-1 and TRBJ1-2, reads SAVISQKPSRDICQRGTSLTIQCQVDSQVTMMFWYRQQPGQSLTLIATANQGSEATYESGFVIDKFPISRPNLTFSTLTVSNMSPEDSSIYLCSVGGFGYGYTFGSGTRLTVV.

The CDR3 sequence: CASSLGEVGPNNSPLHF. The DNA of the CDR3 is TGCGCCAGCAGCTTGGGGGAAGTGGGGCCGAATAATTCACCCCTCCACTTT. The genes are TRBV5-1 and TRBJ1-6, with D maybe TRBD1 (5 bases). Germline values: CDR1 SGHRS, CDR2 YFSETQ. V was shortened by 0 bases and J by 5 bases, with 15 bases between the two germline ends. The CDR3 covers 17 residues. Full variable domain (outside the CDR3, taken from reference TRBV5-1 and TRBJ1-6): KAGVTQTPRYLIKTRGQQVTLSCSPISGHRSVSWYQQTPGQGLQFLFEYFSETQRNKGNFPGRFSGRQFSNSRSEMNVSTLELGDSALYLCASSLGEVGPNNSPLHFGNGTRLTVT.

The rearrangement links TRBV24-1 to TRBJ2-5; TRBD1 is a possible D gene (5 bases). The CDR3 covers 13 residues. The V gene lost 6 bases and the J gene lost 3 bases, with 10 bases spanning the gap. Germline CDR1 reads KGHDR; CDR2 reads SFDVKD. The CDR3 DNA is TGTGCCACCAGTCCGCCAGGGAAAGAGACCCAGTACTTC. Protein product: CATSPPGKETQYF.

V usage is TRBV5-6 and J usage is TRBJ1-2; D gene uncertain. This CDR3 spans 13 amino acids. Germline V lookup: CDR1 SGHDT, CDR2 YYEEEE. Between the trimmed V and J ends, which lost 4 bases and 2 bases, there was a span of 9 bases. The chain's CDR3 is CASSPGENYGYTF. In DNA, the CDR3 is TGTGCCAGCAGCCCTGGGGAGAACTATGGCTACACCTTC.

The V call is TRBV20-1, the J call TRBJ1-1; the D is unclear. The germline V and J ends were trimmed by 5 bases and 7 bases, with 11 bases remaining between them. CDR1 is DFQATT and CDR2 is SNEGSKA in the germline V gene (reference sequence). The CDR3 consists of 11 residues. The CDR3 region has the DNA TGCAGTGCTTTTAAGGGAGTTGAAGCTTTCTTT. Translating it yields CSAFKGVEAFF.

The chain combines TRBV5-1 with TRBJ1-1; D is undetermined. The germline CDR1 and CDR2 sequences are SGHRS and YFSETQ. V was shortened by 0 bases and J by 1 base, with 7 bases between the two germline ends. The length of the CDR3 is 14 residues. The CDR3 DNA reads as TGCGCCAGCAGCTTGGGGGCCCCGAACACTGAAGCTTTCTTT. It codes for CASSLGAPNTEAFF.

The rearrangement links TRBV5-4 to TRBJ2-2; 14 bases agree with TRBD2. In germline, CDR1 is SGHNT, CDR2 YYREEE (reference sequence). V was pared by 4 bases and J by 4 bases, with 9 bases of the junction left unmatched. The CDR3 sequence is 18 residues long. CDR3 protein: CASSAGLAGVGGTGELFF. Here the CDR3 DNA reads TGTGCCAGCAGCGCGGGACTAGCGGGAGTCGGGGGCACCGGGGAGCTGTTTTTT.

The V and J genes are TRBV28 and TRBJ1-4, with 9 bases that match TRBD1. The germline V gene encodes CDR1 MDHEN and CDR2 SYDVKM. The CDR3 consists of 15 residues. Trimming cost V 3 bases and J 7 bases; bases outside gene matches: 6. CDR3 amino acids: CASSFAGQGIEKLFF. The CDR3 coding sequence is TGTGCCAGCAGTTTTGCGGGACAGGGAATTGAAAAACTGTTTTTT. The whole variable domain, filled in from reference TRBV28 and TRBJ1-4, reads DVKVTQSSRYLVKRTGEKVFLECVQDMDHENMFWYRQDPGLGLRLIYFSYDVKMKEKGDIPEGYSVSREKKERFSLILESASTNQTSMYLCASSFAGQGIEKLFFGSGTQLSVL.

The rearrangement links TRBV21-1 to TRBJ1-2; the table's TRBD1 call for D was not verified on the DNA. TRBV21-1 constitutes a pseudogene. The CDR3 totals 16 residues. CDR3 residues: CASSKGTGCRVYGYTF. CDR3 nucleotide sequence: TGTGCCAGCAGCAAAGGGACAGGGTGTCGGGTCTATGGCTACACCTTC.

CDR3 nucleotides: TGTGCCAGCAGCCAAGGACTTTCGGTGCTGTTCTTC. This encodes CASSQGLSVLFF. J is TRBJ2-1 and V is TRBV3-1 (or the pseudogene TRBV3-2), with D unclear. Germline lookup yields CDR1 LGHDT and CDR2 YNNKEL (reference sequence). V dropped 1 base and J dropped 15 bases, with 13 bases sitting between them. The CDR3 is made up of 12 amino acids.

The rearrangement joins TRBV3-1 (or the pseudogene TRBV3-2) to TRBJ2-7; no reliable D call. The germline V gene encodes CDR1 LGHDT and CDR2 YNNKEL (reference sequence). V lost 1 base to trimming and J lost 3 bases, with 10 bases between them. The CDR3 is 14 amino acids. The CDR3 DNA sequence: TGTGCCAGCAGCCAAGTCACCGGGTTCTACGAGCAGTACTTC. It is translated as CASSQVTGFYEQYF.